This T cell receptor beta chain was found in a study of a mutant IDH1 vaccine in newly diagnosed glioma. Study as a whole: Administration of eight vaccinations to patients took place in weeks 1, 3, 5, 7, 11, 15, 19, 23. Following radiotherapy alone, or alongside temozolomide cycles, vaccination was started after an interval of 4-6 weeks. Study results and caveats: Pseudoprogression looked unconnected to shifts in top peripheral T cell clonotypes.

Only in-frame clones appear in the TCRdb table, and some are missing; sequencing was by immunoSEQ multiplex PCR. The data hold over 20,000 clones, with approximately 79% observed a single time. A word on this clone: Antigen: not known.

Trimming cost V 0 bases and J 6 bases; bases outside gene matches: 5. There are 16 residues in the CDR3. The V gene's germline CDR1 is SGHKS and CDR2 YYEKEE (reference sequence). The time point was: week 11, during vaccination. All doses held 300 ug of mutant IDH1 20-mer peptide, with topical imiquimod. Donors had new WHO grade 3 or 4 IDH1-mutant, ATRX-lost astrocytomas. This TCR came from a man aged 35 to 55 with glioma. Sequenced material: PBMCs, taken from a glioma patient whose treatment included an IDH1 peptide vaccine. The chain combines TRBV5-5 with TRBJ2-3; 12 nucleotides agree with TRBD2. CDR3 region: CASSLEASGRADTQYF. The CDR3 nucleotides read TGTGCCAGCAGCTTGGAAGCTAGCGGGAGGGCTGATACGCAGTATTTT.